This TCR beta chain was documented in a study of blood T cell repertoires in COVID-19. Study-wide context: In each case, the material was cDNA or gDNA derived from T cells, B-cell-depleted T cells, or PBMCs.

The table came from immunoSEQ multiplex PCR; TCRdb's copy has only in-frame clones and leaves some out. The repertoire holds roughly 120,000 clones, 75% to 90% seen once, with about 3% in the top ten. The TCR comes from a woman of 80 years or more with COVID-19, enrolled during active disease. Sample: peripheral blood.

CDR3 DNA: TGTGCCAGCAGCAATTATTTTCGGGACAGGGAAGTAGGGAACACTGAAGCTTTCTTT. Residues: CASSNYFRDREVGNTEAFF. The chain recombines TRBV21-1 with TRBJ1-1; TRBD1 is taken as the D call from the table, unchecked against the DNA. TRBV21-1 is a pseudogene locus. The CDR3 consists of 19 residues.